The clone carrying this T cell receptor (beta chain) was observed a handful of times. The data originate from a study of regulatory T cells in long-lasting Graves disease. Indicated time point: persistent/refractory GD, antithyroid drugs over 5 years with positive TRAb. The TCR library used RNA extracted from PBMCs. Sequencing libraries for TCR beta were prepared with iRepertoire HTBI primers and Arm-PCR of CDR3 regions. In the original workflow: Segment identification across samples yielded some 63 TRBV and about 14 TRBJ segments. TCRdb itself ran the multiplex PCR reads through MiXCR, one entry per CDR3 protein. TCRdb's processing, not the authors', yielded these V and J calls. The table has about 430,000 distinct CDR3 sequences, roughly 23% seen once. V was clipped by 1 base and J by 3 bases, with 10 bases between them. The CDR3 is 14 residues long. The germline V gene has CDR1 MNHNS and CDR2 SASEGT.

This rearrangement joins TRBV6-1 to TRBJ2-7; D is possibly TRBD2 (6 bases). This sequence was found in a female donor with Graves disease. Sample: peripheral blood mononuclear cells (PBMCs), taken when the disease was refractory, from a patient treated with antithyroid drugs. The CDR3 DNA is TGTGCCAGCAGTGAAGGGGGGAGGTTCTACGAGCAGTACTTC. It specifies CASSEGGRFYEQYF.